These 26 T cell receptor beta chains were all obtained from the same sample, sequenced in a study of cytomegalovirus exposure and HLA in healthy donors. PCR primers comprised 60 Vbeta and 13 Jbeta primers. Repertoires were generated with immunoSEQ multiplex PCR, while TCRdb's copy carries only in-frame clones and drops some. There are 150,000 to 200,000 clones in the sample; over 70% occur only once, and about 7.7% lies in the top ten. The material sequenced was PBMCs. Receptor source: a woman aged 40 to 50 in good health and CMV-seropositive.

J is TRBJ1-1 and V is TRBV7-8; D is uncertain. CDR1 and CDR2 from the germline V gene are SGHVS and FQNEAQ. This CDR3 has 19 residues. Trimming left V 2 bases short and J 0 bases short, with 22 bases between. The CDR3 DNA follows: TGTGCCAGCAGCTTACTGGCCGGGGTCTCAGGCCTGATGAACACTGAAGCTTTCTTT. Translated: CASSLLAGVSGLMNTEAFF.

This clone was seen repeatedly, ten times or more. The chain combines TRBV5-1 with TRBJ1-1; 7 bases are shared with TRBD1. The germline V gene has CDR1 SGHRS and CDR2 YFSETQ. The V and J ends lost 4 bases and 4 bases, in that order; junction bases with no gene match: 4. The CDR3 contains 13 residues. The CDR3 here is CASSEQGLTEAFF. The CDR3 bases are TGCGCCAGCAGCGAACAGGGGCTCACTGAAGCTTTCTTT.

The V call is TRBV11-2, the J call TRBJ1-4, with TRBD1 identical over 8 bases. Germline V CDR1 and CDR2: SGHAT, FQNNGV. The V gene end was trimmed by 2 bases and the J gene end by 8 bases; junction bases not matched to a gene: 10. CDR3 length: 16 amino acids. CDR3 in amino acids: CASSLLRGQGNEKLFF. CDR3 in DNA: TGTGCCAGCAGCTTACTTCGTGGACAGGGTAACGAAAAACTGTTTTTT.

The chain uses TRBV5-1 and TRBJ1-1; 7 bases match TRBD1. Germline V CDR1 and CDR2: SGHRS, YFSETQ. V was pared by 4 bases and J by 2 bases, with 8 bases of the junction left unmatched. The length of the CDR3 is 15 residues. The CDR3 DNA sequence: TGCGCCAGCAGCACACGGGACAGCCTAAACACTGAAGCTTTCTTT. Protein product: CASSTRDSLNTEAFF.

This clone showed up just a few times. The chain combines TRBV5-1 with TRBJ2-2; 9 bases match TRBD1. The CDR3 contains 15 residues. The germline V gene encodes CDR1 SGHRS and CDR2 YFSETQ. With V trimmed by 3 bases and J by 4 bases, 4 bases remained unmatched. The CDR3 loop reads CASSSGQGPTGELFF. As DNA, the CDR3 is TGCGCCAGCAGCTCGGGACAGGGTCCCACCGGGGAGCTGTTTTTT.

On this clone: Other DNA sequences in the same sample also yield this CDR3. The chain combines TRBV5-4 with TRBJ1-4; tentatively, D is TRBD1 (6 bases). The CDR3 length is 14 residues. The ends were cut back, 2 bases at V and 7 bases at J, with 12 bases in the middle. The V gene's germline CDR1 is SGHNT and CDR2 YYREEE (reference sequence). The CDR3 DNA follows: TGTGCCAGCAGCTTAGAAGGGGGACGTGAAAAACTGTTTTTT. Its translation: CASSLEGGREKLFF.

J is TRBJ2-7 and V is TRBV28, with TRBD2 identical over 14 bases. CDR3 length equals 14 residues. CDR1 and CDR2 from the germline V gene are MDHEN and SYDVKM. After removal of 9 bases from V and 6 bases from J, the junction contained 7 bases not matched to a gene. CDR3 protein: CASVKGLAGVEQYF. In DNA form, the CDR3 reads TGTGCCAGTGTAAAGGGACTAGCGGGGGTCGAGCAGTACTTC.

The chain uses TRBV30 and TRBJ2-2; 8 nucleotides agree with TRBD2. Germline CDR1 and CDR2: GTSNPN and SVGIG (reference sequence). V was clipped by 4 bases and J by 6 bases; unmatched bases: 16. The CDR3 has 17 residues. The CDR3 sequence is CAWKSWTSISRAGELFF. The DNA of the CDR3 is TGTGCCTGGAAGTCCTGGACTAGCATAAGTCGAGCCGGGGAGCTGTTTTTT.

The rearrangement links TRBV10-1 to TRBJ2-5, with 13 bases identical to TRBD2. From germline, CDR1 is WNHNN and CDR2 SYGVQD (reference sequence). The CDR3 length is 18 residues. The trim removed 10 bases at V and 5 bases at J, leaving 19 bases unmatched. CDR3 coding DNA: TGCGCCACCCCGACCCCTCCCCGGACTAGCGGGGGTGTGGAGACCCAGTACTTC. This encodes CATPTPPRTSGGVETQYF.

This clone was picked up one time. Germline and junction disagree at one end, which may indicate a read error. V is TRBV28 and J is TRBJ1-3, with TRBD1 matching over 8 bases. CDR3 length: 15 amino acids. Germline V gives CDR1 MDHEN, CDR2 SYDVKM. The CDR3 DNA sequence: TGTGCCGGCAGGTTGGACAGGGCAGCTGGAAACACCATATATTTT. This encodes CAGRLDRAAGNTIYF.

This clone was observed a few times. The junction departs from the called germline gene at one end, perhaps through a read error. This sequence joins TRBV6-6 and TRBJ2-7; D may match TRBD1 or TRBD2 (5 bases each). CDR1 MNHNY and CDR2 SVGAGI come from the germline V gene (reference sequence). The CDR3 loop spans 12 amino acids. CDR3 bases: TGTTCCAGCAGTTACGGGGCATACGAGCAGTACTTC. Amino acid sequence: CSSSYGAYEQYF.

This clone was detected a few times. CDR3 sequence reads: CASSTPDRAGETQYF. CDR3 DNA: TGTGCCAGCAGCACCCCGGACAGGGCCGGGGAGACCCAGTACTTC. The genes are TRBV11-2 and TRBJ2-5, with 8 bases lining up with TRBD1. After removal of 5 bases from V and 5 bases from J, the junction contained 10 bases not matched to a gene. The germline CDR1 and CDR2 sequences are SGHAT and FQNNGV. The CDR3 consists of 15 residues.

The rearrangement uses TRBV7-2 and TRBJ2-2; tentative D call: TRBD1 (6 bases). Germline V lookup: CDR1 SGHTA, CDR2 FQGNSA. With 5 bases removed from V and 2 bases from J, the gap between germline ends came to 18 bases. The CDR3 consists of 17 residues. This CDR3 is CASSAPWGTRNTGELFF. DNA of the CDR3: TGTGCCAGCAGCGCGCCGTGGGGGACAAGAAACACCGGGGAGCTGTTTTTT.

This chain connects TRBV30 to TRBJ2-1; D gene uncertain. CDR1 and CDR2 (germline): GTSNPN, SVGIG (reference sequence). This CDR3 spans 12 amino acids. Trimming stripped 1 base from V and 8 bases from J, with 9 bases between. The chain's CDR3 is CAWSASPHEQFF. In nucleotides, the CDR3 is TGTGCCTGGAGTGCGTCCCCCCATGAGCAGTTCTTC.

This chain connects TRBV6-6 to TRBJ2-5; no firm D call. The germline V and J ends were trimmed by 5 bases and 5 bases, with 6 bases remaining between them. Germline CDR1 and CDR2: MNHNY and SVGAGI (reference sequence). The CDR3 runs 11 residues. CDR3 sequence: CASSPRETQYF. CDR3 bases: TGTGCCAGCAGTCCGAGGGAGACCCAGTACTTC.

V is TRBV6-5 and J is TRBJ2-2; 7 bases line up with TRBD1. Germline loops: CDR1 MNHEY, CDR2 SVGAGI. The CDR3 sequence is 15 residues long. J gave up 1 base and V 6 bases, and 5 bases lay outside the gene matches. The CDR3 loop reads CASSMDRRNTGELFF. Here the CDR3 DNA reads TGTGCCAGCAGCATGGACAGGAGGAACACCGGGGAGCTGTTTTTT.

The J gene is TRBJ2-5, the V gene TRBV28, with 7 bases aligning to TRBD1. Germline V gene sequence: CDR1 MDHEN, CDR2 SYDVKM. The CDR3 loop spans 14 amino acids. With V trimmed by 3 bases and J by 10 bases, 11 bases remained unmatched. CDR3 nucleotides: TGTGCCAGCAGTTTTCCCCGGGACAGCAATTTCCAGTACTTC. This translates into CASSFPRDSNFQYF.

This clone was seen more than once but under ten times. The V gene is TRBV7-2, the J gene TRBJ2-1, with D tentatively TRBD1 (6 bases). Trimming shortened V by 5 bases and J by 15 bases, and 14 bases separated the two germline ends. This CDR3 comprises 11 residues. Germline assignment: CDR1 SGHTA and CDR2 FQGNSA. In DNA, the CDR3 is TGTGCCAGCAGCACAGGGTCCTTCCCGTTCTTC. It yields the protein CASSTGSFPFF.

The chain links TRBV2 to TRBJ2-3, with D perhaps matching TRBD1 (5 bases). V was clipped by 6 bases and J by 1 base, with 11 bases between them. The CDR3 loop spans 14 amino acids. From germline, CDR1 is SNHLY and CDR2 FYNNEI. CDR3 sequence (DNA): TGTGCCAGCAGCAGGGCCCGTGGCACAGATACGCAGTATTTT. Translation gives CASSRARGTDTQYF.

This chain joins TRBV2 and TRBJ2-2; maybe TRBD1 (5 bases). In germline, CDR1 is SNHLY, CDR2 FYNNEI. The CDR3 sequence is 14 residues long. Between the trimmed V and J ends, which lost 6 bases and 1 base, there was a span of 9 bases. The CDR3 loop is CASRRDRNTGELFF. The CDR3 region has the DNA TGTGCCAGCAGAAGAGACAGGAACACCGGGGAGCTGTTTTTT.

The chain joins TRBV6-1 to TRBJ1-2; 11 bases align to TRBD1. This CDR3 comprises 15 residues. V was clipped by 6 bases and J by 4 bases; unmatched bases: 7. In germline, CDR1 is MNHNS, CDR2 SASEGT. In nucleotides, the CDR3 is TGTGCCAGCAGATCGGAAGGGACAGGGGGCTATGGCTACACCTTC. It translates to CASRSEGTGGYGYTF.

The rearrangement joins TRBV2 to TRBJ2-7; 9 bases are a match to TRBD1. CDR3 length: 13 residues. V gave up 7 bases and J gave up 4 bases; unmatched junction bases: 5. Germline V gives CDR1 SNHLY, CDR2 FYNNEI. In DNA form, the CDR3 reads TGTGCCAGCAAAACCGGGACAGGGTACGAGCAGTACTTC. It is translated as CASKTGTGYEQYF.

This clone appeared a few times. This chain joins TRBV5-1 and TRBJ2-1; 7 bases line up with TRBD1. J lost 7 bases, V lost 4 bases, and 14 bases had no gene match. The germline V gene has CDR1 SGHRS and CDR2 YFSETQ. The CDR3 runs to 16 residues. CDR3 bases: TGCGCCAGCAGCCCTATCTTTGGACAGGCCCAAAATGAGCAGTTCTTC. Translating it yields CASSPIFGQAQNEQFF.

The genes are TRBV2 and TRBJ2-2, with a possible D match to TRBD2 (5 bases). This CDR3 spans 14 amino acids. The V end was cut by 6 bases, the J end by 2 bases, with 10 bases between. CDR1 is SNHLY and CDR2 is FYNNEI in the germline V gene. This CDR3 is CASSRDPNTGELFF. CDR3 coding DNA: TGTGCCAGCAGCCGGGATCCCAACACCGGGGAGCTGTTTTTT.

This rearrangement joins TRBV18 to TRBJ1-1; TRBD1 agrees at 8 bases. V gave up 5 bases and J gave up 3 bases; unmatched junction bases: 8. CDR1 KGHSH and CDR2 LQKENI come from the germline V gene. The CDR3 runs to 15 residues. The CDR3 DNA is TGTGCCAGCTCATCGAAACAGGGGGGGTACACTGAAGCTTTCTTT. Encoded protein: CASSSKQGGYTEAFF.

The chain combines TRBV7-6 with TRBJ2-1, with a weak D call TRBD1 (6 bases). The V gene's germline CDR1 is SGHVS and CDR2 FNYEAQ. This CDR3 is built from 13 residues. Deletions cut 3 bases from V and 10 bases from J, with 13 bases between. DNA for the CDR3: TGTGCCAGCAGCTTGTTCAGGGGCCGGGAGCAGTTCTTC. Protein product: CASSLFRGREQFF.